A single sample is the source of the 14 T cell receptor beta chains below, sequenced in a study of early T cells in non-severe SARS-CoV-2 infection listed by TCRdb under 2021. The receptor library was made with 5' RACE. The instrument was a NextSeq 500. The public reads were reanalyzed by TCRdb: fastp trimming at Q25, MiXCR alignment, in-frame beta chains only. Duplicate CDR3 protein sequences are folded into a single record with the most common DNA and genes. Counted in this sample were about 48,000 distinct CDR3 sequences; 6.2% of them appeared once. The top ten clonotypes cover approximately 6.3% of the sample. Sequenced here: whole blood, sampled at baseline. These TCRs come from an adult who was a healthcare worker with PCR-confirmed SARS-CoV-2 infection or an uninfected control (not recorded which).

The chain carries TRBV12-3 or TRBV12-4 and TRBJ2-7, with TRBD1 matching over 7 bases. CDR3 size: 15 residues. V shed 6 bases, J shed 0 bases, and the junction held 8 bases outside the gene matches. CDR3 amino acids: CASSRTQGFSYEQYF. The CDR3 DNA reads TGTGCCAGCAGCAGAACACAGGGGTTCTCCTACGAGCAGTACTTC.

This clonotype appeared many times. V is TRBV7-2 and J is TRBJ2-7; 10 positions match TRBD1. Per germline, CDR1 SGHTA and CDR2 FQGNSA. Trimming removed 6 bases from V and 6 bases from J; junction bases left unmatched: 11. This CDR3 has 15 amino acids. CDR3 amino acids: CASSPSAGQGTEQYF. CDR3 bases: TGTGCCAGCAGTCCCTCAGCGGGACAGGGGACCGAGCAGTACTTC.

This clonotype was picked up a small number of times. The chain recombines TRBV19 with TRBJ2-1; the match to TRBD2 covers 7 bases. The CDR3 loop spans 17 amino acids. Germline assignment: CDR1 LNHDA and CDR2 SQIVND (reference sequence). V was clipped by 1 base and J by 3 bases; unmatched bases: 9. The CDR3 is CASSIVGRSGIYNEQFF. The CDR3 coding sequence is TGTGCCAGTAGTATAGTTGGGCGGAGCGGGATCTACAATGAGCAGTTCTTC.

This sequence joins TRBV4-1 and TRBJ2-3, with D tentatively TRBD1 (5 bases). Germline V gene sequence: CDR1 MGHRA, CDR2 YSYEKL. The CDR3 loop spans 13 amino acids. V was shortened by 0 bases and J by 5 bases, with 6 bases between the two germline ends. CDR3 amino acids: CASSQDRGDTQYF. CDR3 DNA: TGCGCCAGCAGCCAAGATAGGGGAGATACGCAGTATTTT.

This clonotype was seen only a few times. The chain is built from TRBV6-6 and TRBJ2-7, with TRBD1 as a possible D gene (6 bases). V was pared by 6 bases and J by 5 bases, with 11 bases between. Germline V lookup: CDR1 MNHNY, CDR2 SVGAGI (reference sequence). This CDR3 contains 12 residues. In DNA, the CDR3 is TGTGCCAGCAGCCCACAGGGAAACGAGCAGTACTTC. Amino acids: CASSPQGNEQYF.

This clonotype was recorded many times. The chain recombines TRBV2 with TRBJ1-5; no reliable D call. V dropped 1 base and J dropped 2 bases, with 9 bases sitting between them. This CDR3 region has 15 residues. Germline CDR1 SNHLY, CDR2 FYNNEI. As DNA, the CDR3 is TGTGCCAGCAGTGAAGGGCGTCTGGGCAATCAGCCCCAGCATTTT. Encoded protein: CASSEGRLGNQPQHF.

The chain links TRBV28 to TRBJ2-7; D not certain. CDR3 size: 11 residues. Germline CDR1 is MDHEN and CDR2 is SYDVKM. Trimming removed 4 bases from V and 3 bases from J, with 4 bases in between. The CDR3 region has the DNA TGTGCCAGCAGTTGGGGCTACGAGCAGTACTTC. This sequence encodes CASSWGYEQYF.

This clonotype showed up many times. This sequence joins TRBV28 and TRBJ2-6; TRBD1 matches at 9 bases. The trim removed 6 bases at V and 0 bases at J, leaving 6 bases unmatched. The CDR3 is 17 residues long. The germline V gene encodes CDR1 MDHEN and CDR2 SYDVKM. Here the CDR3 reads CASSSGTGLSGANVLTF. The CDR3 DNA is TGTGCCAGCAGCTCCGGGACAGGGCTCTCTGGGGCCAACGTCCTGACTTTC.

This clonotype was counted only a few times. The V call is TRBV6-5, the J call TRBJ2-2, with D unclear. Germline CDR1 is MNHEY and CDR2 is SVGAGI. Trimming pared 0 bases from V and 13 bases from J, leaving 12 bases between. The CDR3 loop spans 13 amino acids. The CDR3 loop is CASSYSPSWGLFF. Written as DNA, the CDR3 is TGTGCCAGCAGTTACTCACCTAGTTGGGGGCTGTTTTTT.

The table lists this clonotype with many counts. The chain employs TRBV6-6 and TRBJ2-7, with D perhaps TRBD1 (6 bases). V was trimmed by 5 bases and J by 2 bases, leaving 10 bases between them. Germline CDR1 reads MNHNY; CDR2 reads SVGAGI (reference sequence). The CDR3 spans 13 residues. The CDR3 coding sequence is TGTGCCAGCAGTAAGGGGGTCACCTACGAGCAGTACTTC. This sequence encodes CASSKGVTYEQYF.

This clonotype was found many times. The chain has TRBV28 and TRBJ2-5; D is unresolved. The germline V gene encodes CDR1 MDHEN and CDR2 SYDVKM. There are 13 residues in the CDR3. V lost 4 bases to trimming and J lost 2 bases, with 8 bases between them. The CDR3 here is CASSSLPQETQYF. The CDR3 coding sequence is TGTGCCAGCAGTTCCTTACCGCAAGAGACCCAGTACTTC.

This clonotype showed up many times. The rearrangement uses TRBV6-2 or TRBV6-3 and TRBJ2-7, with 8 bases lining up with TRBD1. CDR3 length equals 17 residues. V dropped 2 bases and J dropped 0; count of bases not matched to a gene: 9. The germline gives CDR1 MNHEY, CDR2 SVGEGT. CDR3 bases: TGTGCCAGCAGTTACCTATCTTGGGACAGGAGCTCCTACGAGCAGTACTTC. As protein: CASSYLSWDRSSYEQYF.

Many counts were recorded for this clonotype. The rearrangement joins TRBV29-1 to TRBJ2-1; D is unresolved. Per germline, CDR1 SQVTM and CDR2 ANQGSEA. The length of the CDR3 is 13 residues. Trimming stripped 7 bases from V and 0 bases from J, with 10 bases between. The CDR3 bases are TGCAGCGGTCAACCTTACTCCTACAATGAGCAGTTCTTC. Amino acids: CSGQPYSYNEQFF.

The rearrangement joins TRBV3-1 to TRBJ2-1, with D uncertain. This CDR3 region has 16 residues. V lost 0 bases, J lost 2 bases, and 11 bases lay in between. Germline-derived CDR1 and CDR2 are LGHDT and YNNKEL (reference sequence). CDR3 loop: CASSQDLVFPYNEQFF. The CDR3 DNA reads as TGTGCCAGCAGCCAAGATCTGGTGTTCCCCTACAATGAGCAGTTCTTC.